The clone carrying this T cell receptor beta chain was counted ten times or more. Library preparation (for TCRbeta) was performed with unique molecular identifiers. TCRdb re-analysed the PCR reads in MiXCR, keeping a single row per CDR3 protein. Here the sample spans 540,000 or so distinct CDR3 sequences, around 23% being singletons. The V end lost 6 bases, the J end lost 0 bases, and 8 bases lay between the germline ends. CDR1 is ENHRY and CDR2 is SYGVKD in the germline V gene. The CDR3 loop spans 13 amino acids. This specimen comes from a study of T-cell reconstitution after alpha-beta-depleted transplantation in children.

The sequence derives from a boy less than two years old who had a stem cell transplant for acute myeloid leukemia, so the T cells may come from the graft donor. The J gene is TRBJ2-5, the V gene TRBV10-3; maybe TRBD1 (5 bases). The sequenced sample was PBMCs, mostly from graft donor cells, obtained 360 days after TCRalphabeta/CD19-depleted stem cell transplant. CDR3 protein: CAIRQEYQETQYF. The CDR3 DNA reads TGTGCCATCAGACAGGAATACCAAGAGACCCAGTACTTC.